This T cell receptor (beta chain) stems from a study of cytomegalovirus exposure and HLA in healthy donors (TCRdb year 2017). Context from the whole study: An earlier analysis of approximately 640 of the donors reported more than 250 Gb of sequence data and around 120 million unique TCR beta sequences from about 200 million T cells. An early release covering about 600 HLA-typed donors comprised approximately 300 gigabases of sequencing data and tens of millions of unique TCR sequences. Of the roughly 400 genotyped donors, roughly 80% fell in the genetic ancestry cluster associated with self-reported Caucasian donors. The study aimed to test whether signatures of past pathogen exposure could be identified by cataloging public T cell receptors. The study used immunosequencing to profile the T cell repertoires of 600 to 850 subjects and linked those repertoires to cytomegalovirus serostatus. Besides the first cohort of approximately 710 subjects, a separate validation cohort made up of 120 different subjects was used. High-throughput TCR immunosequencing, statistical association of individual TCRs with disease status, and machine learning were combined to predict cytomegalovirus infection status. In a later analysis, previously published TCR beta repertoires from fewer than 750 donors were re-analyzed and high-resolution HLA genotyping was added so that TCR occurrence patterns could be studied. In the later analysis, no new phenotypic data were used to find candidate immune exposures; instead, reliance was placed on TCR beta sequences and their occurrence across donors. In an earlier analysis of 587 of the donors, high-throughput TCR beta sequencing was used to judge whether each TCR beta V gene segment behaved as functional or pseudogenic. Donor age, sex, ethnicity and CMV serostatus were compiled together with the repertoire data. Genome-wide SNP genotypes for about three fifths of the 666 donors were used in a later genetic analysis, which treated that subset as a discovery cohort. Every discovery cohort repertoire had been produced on one sequencing platform. Both class I and class II loci were covered by HLA typing, at four-digit resolution. Typing coverage varied by locus: roughly 620-640 donors for A, B, C, DRB1 and DQB1; around 560 for DQA1; approximately 570 for DPA1; roughly 450 for DPB1. Roughly five DR-DQ haplotypes were handled as single units for association and clustering, since linkage in the cohort was strong. Among 398 genotyped donors of the cohort, an average of around 240,000 unique TCR beta nucleotide sequences were sequenced per donor, around 20% of them non-productive.

The paper as a whole reports these results and caveats: The 87-base-pair reads could not distinguish some IMGT-functional V segments, including TRBV6-2 and TRBV6-3, so those segments were excluded. A further reported finding was that TCR beta sequences accurately predicted the HLA-A and HLA-B alleles for most subjects in the first cohort. The sequencing pipeline was judged likely to have produced a cluster of highly shared sequence variants as a technical artifact. The only immune exposure information available for the cohort was CMV serostatus. An association between a missense DCLRE1C variant and V-gene and J-gene trimming of TCR beta chains was found in a later genetic analysis and replicated in an independent cohort. A later analysis found that HLA-associated TCR beta chains were more clonally expanded and had lower generation probabilities than equally common non-associated chains. Linkage disequilibrium might explain the correlated functional status among segregating V segments, but an unknown experimental factor could not be excluded. Strong co-occurrence of HLA alleles, especially DR and DQ, made assigning TCR associations to individual alleles difficult. In an earlier analysis of some 540 of the donors, most TCR beta V segments appeared in productive rearrangements about 87% or about 30% of the time, broadly matching IMGT annotations. Several of the top co-occurrence clusters appeared to be linked to parvovirus B19, influenza, CMV and Epstein-Barr virus, according to a later analysis. In a later analysis, the rate of TCR association differed among HLA loci, with DRB1 alleles having the most associated TCRs and HLA-C alleles having the fewest. The classifier was reported to diagnose cytomegalovirus status with high specificity and sensitivity in both the original and validation cohorts. HLA typing was unavailable for some donors at each locus, so association tests used only the typed subset. A later analysis found that most CMV-associated TCR beta chains appeared HLA-restricted, with HLA associations seemingly driven largely by CMV exposure. At a false discovery rate of 0.05, a later analysis linked around 15,000 TCR beta sequences to specific HLA alleles. Presence/absence analyses assumed roughly uniform sequencing depth across donors, an assumption that may not hold. Most TCR sequences were observed very rarely across donors, whereas some public TCRs were present in many individuals. According to a later genetic analysis, donors in an Asian-associated ancestry cluster had fewer N-insertions in productive TCRs than the approximately 700-donor mean. Because counts were too low, about 15 rarely observed V segments, including chromosome 9 orphons, were left out of the earlier analysis of 587 of the donors. The authors suggested that the approach could potentially be generalized to other disease states and immunological phenotypes. The study listed around 160 TCR beta chains as associated with cytomegalovirus. In this cohort, only TCR beta chains were sequenced, and detectable features were limited by the absence of alpha or paired-chain data. In vitro tests confirmed that a few of the cytomegalovirus-associated TCR beta chains recognize cytomegalovirus antigens.

This clone was seen a handful of times. Its antigen has not been determined. The input lacks base qualities; no much larger clone sits a single base away. Library preparation was by the immunoSEQ multiplex PCR assay. For the multiplex PCR, a mixture combining 60 forward primers for TCR Vbeta segments and 13 reverse primers for TCR Jbeta segments was used. A multiplex PCR assay on genomic DNA amplified the CDR3 region of rearranged TCR beta genes. The Illumina HiSeq System was used to sequence the amplified TCR beta libraries as 87-base-pair reads. The authors' analysis ran thus. A later analysis counted approximately 74 million unique TCR beta chains across the 666 repertoires, and 10 million to 11 million of these chains were shared by at least two donors. To remove PCR and sequencing errors, raw reads were error-corrected and collapsed into unique sequences using a nearest-neighbor algorithm that merged closely related sequences. V, D and J gene segments were assigned by aligning CDR3 sequences to IMGT reference sequences. For a sequence to be retained, a match of at least six nucleotides to both a V gene segment and a J gene segment was required. Rearrangements were called productive when the CDR3 lacked stop codons and stayed in frame with V and J; all others were non-productive. CDR3 was defined according to IMGT convention as the region running from the second conserved V-encoded cysteine to the conserved J-encoded phenylalanine. The earlier analysis of about 500 of the donors excluded sequences that lacked an unambiguous match to a single V gene segment. An earlier analysis of roughly 590 of the donors called V segments functional above 56.7% productive rearrangements and segregating when the between-donor standard deviation exceeded 5%. A statistical classification framework was built for diagnosing cytomegalovirus status from the catalog of TCR beta chain sequences. In a later analysis, TCR nucleotide sequences were compared against IMGT/GENE-DB human TR gene sequences so that V and J genes could be assigned. The TCRdist pipeline was used in a later analysis to assign CDR3 sequences and most-parsimonious VDJ recombination scenarios. In a later analysis, every TCR beta chain was defined by the combination of its CDR3 amino acid sequence and its V-gene family, and reads without a unique V-gene family were dropped. A later analysis removed several hundred highly shared, low-generation-probability nucleotide sequences to deal with suspected cross-contamination and a sequencing artifact. For each public chain, a later analysis derived a clonal expansion index from normalized ranks of inferred template counts within each repertoire. In a later analysis, generation probabilities were computed with a VDJ recombination model fitted to out-of-frame rearrangements, and the resulting probabilities were checked against IGoR. In a later analysis, TCR-TCR, TCR-HLA and TCR-CMV co-occurrence was scored with hypergeometric tests, and a repertoire-size bias correction was applied to TCR pairs. False discovery rates were estimated in a later analysis by permuting HLA or CMV assignments 20 times. In a later analysis, co-occurring TCRs were grouped using DBSCAN, and TCRdist sequence similarity was added for clustering within HLA-allele-positive subsets. Co-occurrence clustering excluded repertoires with fewer than 30,000 or more than 120,000 public chains, plus five with anomalous nucleotide sharing. TCRdb obtained this table from immuneACCESS and retained in-frame rearrangements with V and J assigned. These tables miss some clones; where compared with another copy, unresolved V genes account for less than half of the shortfall, and the remainder is unexplained. V and J calls and clone size are copied from that table; D and trimming were computed from the DNA. In all, the sample holds approximately 86,000 clones, and approximately 83% of those were seen once. Of the sample, about 3% is held by the ten largest clones.

The germline V gene specifies MNHNS as CDR1 and SASEGT as CDR2. From cysteine to phenylalanine, the CDR3 is 18 amino acids long. Only CDR3 DNA is held: 54 bases, read in frame from base 1. Trimming at the junction amounts to 2 bases on V and 5 bases on J, and the germline ends lie 21 bases apart. In total, around 600 healthy bone marrow donors made up the cohort. At the time of sampling, all cohort members were nominally healthy, though unrecorded immune exposures were likely present. The donor was CMV seronegative and was included in the group of about 350 seronegative cohort members. A peripheral blood sample was provided by each donor, and peripheral blood mononuclear cells were used for TCR beta sequencing. Genomic DNA extraction from the blood cell samples was performed with the Qiagen DNeasy Blood Extraction Kit.

This chain is built from TRBV6-1 and TRBJ1-4, with TRBD1 as a weak D call on 6 bases. The sequenced sample consisted of PBMCs. This TCR came from a man in his forties in good health and CMV-seronegative. The nucleotide sequence reads TGTGCCAGCAGTGAACTGGGGGGGGCGGTGGCACAAAATGAAAAACTGTTTTTT. It codes for CASSELGGAVAQNEKLFF.